Listed here are 17 T cell receptor beta chains from one sample, sequenced in a study of control samples from healthy donors and cancer patients. Generated by immunoSEQ multiplex PCR, the TCRdb table keeps only in-frame clones and is missing some. The sample shows over 150,000 clones, around 95% of them seen only once. The sequencing input was blood. These receptor sequences come from a man between 40 and 49 years old in good health.

The rearrangement links TRBV7-2 to TRBJ2-7; TRBD2 matches at 8 bases. This CDR3 is 15 amino acids long. In germline, CDR1 is SGHTA, CDR2 FQGNSA. The ends lost 0 bases at V and 2 bases at J; junction bases unmatched: 3. CDR3 protein: CASSLAPGGPYEQYF. CDR3 bases: TGTGCCAGCAGCTTAGCGCCGGGGGGGCCCTACGAGCAGTACTTC.

V and J are TRBV6-6 and TRBJ2-7; TRBD2 is a possible D gene (5 bases). The germline V gene has CDR1 MNHNY and CDR2 SVGAGI (reference sequence). Trimming shortened V by 2 bases and J by 3 bases, and 8 bases separated the two germline ends. The length of the CDR3 is 13 residues. The CDR3 loop reads CASSYTDYYEQYF. In nucleotides, the CDR3 is TGTGCCAGCAGTTACACCGACTACTACGAGCAGTACTTC.

V is TRBV28 and J is TRBJ1-2; TRBD1 aligns across 7 bases. Per germline, CDR1 MDHEN and CDR2 SYDVKM. The CDR3 is 15 amino acids. The V gene end was trimmed by 5 bases and the J gene end by 2 bases; junction bases not matched to a gene: 8. The DNA of the CDR3 is TGTGCCAGCAGTCACCATAAGACAGGGAACTATGGCTACACCTTC. Amino acid sequence: CASSHHKTGNYGYTF.

This clone was seen only once. This chain links TRBV6-5 with TRBJ1-2; 7 bases map to TRBD1. The germline gives CDR1 MNHEY, CDR2 SVGAGI. The CDR3 runs 15 residues. Losses at the gene ends were 0 bases for V and 2 bases for J; bases not matched to a gene: 3. The CDR3 here is CASSYSGRGNYGYTF. CDR3 bases: TGTGCCAGCAGTTACTCCGGCAGGGGGAACTATGGCTACACCTTC.

The chain is built from TRBV6-5 and TRBJ1-1, with D hard to call. This CDR3 region has 14 residues. Germline lookup yields CDR1 MNHEY and CDR2 SVGAGI. Trimming took off 6 bases at V and 0 bases at J, with 11 bases between the two ends. Here the CDR3 reads CASRGPAMNTEAFF. In nucleotides, the CDR3 is TGTGCCAGCAGGGGTCCTGCTATGAACACTGAAGCTTTCTTT.

This rearrangement joins TRBV21-1 to TRBJ2-7; TRBD2 is the table's D call, not checked against the DNA. TRBV21-1 is a pseudogene. The length of the CDR3 is 12 residues. Written as DNA, the CDR3 is TGTGCCAGCACTAGAGACCCCTACGAGCAGTACTTC. This translates into CASTRDPYEQYF.

A note on this clone: Mismatch with germline at one junction end may stem from a read error. The rearrangement joins TRBV30 to TRBJ1-1; 7 bases are shared with TRBD1. CDR1 and CDR2 (germline): GTSNPN, SVGIG (reference sequence). The CDR3 spans 12 residues. The CDR3 region is CAWRVTGFEAVF. CDR3 DNA: TGTGCCTGGAGAGTGACAGGGTTCGAAGCGGTCTTT.

The chain links TRBV30 to TRBJ1-2, with unresolved D. The CDR3 consists of 15 residues. Germline V gene lookup returns CDR1 GTSNPN and CDR2 SVGIG (reference sequence). V was cut by 0 bases and J by 4 bases, with 15 bases left in between. In nucleotides, the CDR3 is TGTGCCTGGAGTGTACGAGGTGGGATGGGCTATGGCTACACCTTC. This encodes CAWSVRGGMGYGYTF.

The J gene is TRBJ2-3, the V gene TRBV7-9; perhaps TRBD1 as D (7 bases). V lost 4 bases, J lost 2 bases, and 16 bases lay in between. CDR3 length: 16 amino acids. The germline V gene encodes CDR1 SEHNR and CDR2 FQNEAQ (reference sequence). DNA for the CDR3: TGTGCCAGCAGCTCAGGGGGACTCCTAATCACAGATACGCAGTATTTT. This translates into CASSSGGLLITDTQYF. Full variable domain (outside the CDR3, taken from reference TRBV7-9 and TRBJ2-3): DTGVSQNPRHKITKRGQNVTFRCDPISEHNRLYWYRQTLGQGPEFLTYFQNEAQLEKSRLLSDRFSAERPKGSFSTLEIQRTEQGDSAMYLCASSSGGLLITDTQYFGPGTRLTVL.

CDR3 in amino acids: CASRSTGRGSTDTQYF. In DNA form, the CDR3 reads TGTGCCAGCAGATCGACAGGGAGGGGTAGCACAGATACGCAGTATTTT. The chain combines TRBV6-6 with TRBJ2-3, with D possibly called TRBD1 or TRBD2 (7 bases each). Germline lookup yields CDR1 MNHNY and CDR2 SVGAGI (reference sequence). The ends were cut back, 6 bases at V and 0 bases at J, with 16 bases in the middle. The CDR3 length is 16 residues.

The chain is built from TRBV19 and TRBJ1-3; TRBD1 agrees at 7 bases. The CDR3 extends over 14 amino acids. Germline trimming cut 4 bases from V and 0 bases from J; bases unmatched to any gene: 0. The germline V gene has CDR1 LNHDA and CDR2 SQIVND (reference sequence). CDR3 DNA: TGTGCCAGTAGTAAGGGGGCCTCTGGAAACACCATATATTTT. Its protein product is CASSKGASGNTIYF.

This rearrangement joins TRBV5-1 to TRBJ1-5; perhaps TRBD1 as D (6 bases). CDR1 and CDR2 (germline): SGHRS, YFSETQ. V was shortened by 1 base and J by 2 bases, with 7 bases between the two germline ends. This CDR3 region has 14 residues. The CDR3 DNA reads as TGCGCCAGCAGCTTGTCAGGGGGCAATCAGCCCCAGCATTTT. It is translated as CASSLSGGNQPQHF.

V usage is TRBV2 and J usage is TRBJ2-2; TRBD1 aligns across 10 bases. V dropped 7 bases and J dropped 6; count of bases not matched to a gene: 8. Germline CDR1 reads SNHLY; CDR2 reads FYNNEI. The CDR3 consists of 15 residues. CDR3 DNA: TGTGCCAGCACCACGGACAGGGGGTATTCCGGGGAGCTGTTTTTT. Protein: CASTTDRGYSGELFF.

V gene TRBV19 combines with J gene TRBJ1-5; D may be TRBD1 (5 bases). The CDR3 loop spans 15 amino acids. Trimming took off 3 bases at V and 2 bases at J, with 11 bases between the two ends. CDR1 is LNHDA and CDR2 is SQIVND in the germline V gene (reference sequence). CDR3 protein: CASSMEGLGNQPQHF. The CDR3 nucleotides are TGTGCCAGTAGTATGGAGGGGTTGGGCAATCAGCCCCAGCATTTT.

This chain connects TRBV29-1 to TRBJ2-5; 8 nucleotides line up with TRBD1. With V trimmed by 6 bases and J by 4 bases, 7 bases remained unmatched. The CDR3 runs to 13 residues. Germline V gene lookup returns CDR1 SQVTM and CDR2 ANQGSEA. The chain's CDR3 is CSVRGQGRETQYF. In nucleotides, the CDR3 is TGCAGCGTCCGAGGACAGGGCCGAGAGACCCAGTACTTC.

The chain carries TRBV10-2 and TRBJ1-6, with 8 bases identical to TRBD1. Per germline, CDR1 WSHSY and CDR2 SAAADI. The CDR3 loop spans 13 amino acids. V dropped 11 bases and J dropped 7; count of bases not matched to a gene: 7. The CDR3 sequence is CASSQGANSPLHF. DNA for the CDR3: TGCGCCTCCAGCCAGGGGGCGAATTCACCCCTCCACTTT.

The gene calls are TRBV15 and TRBJ2-4; 8 bases fit TRBD1. Trimming took 1 base from V and 2 from J; bases not matched to a gene: 1. The germline V gene has CDR1 LNHNV and CDR2 YYDKDF (reference sequence). CDR3 size: 15 residues. CDR3 amino acids: CATSRGTGPKNIQYF. CDR3 nucleotides: TGTGCCACCAGCAGAGGGACAGGGCCCAAAAACATTCAGTACTTC.